This is a list of T cell receptor beta chains from one sample in a study of PD-L1 blockade in urothelial cancer. Assay used: immunoSEQ multiplex PCR; TCRdb lists only in-frame clones, some missing. The repertoire consists of more than 55,000 clones, with roughly 77% occurring once and the leading ten covering around 1.7%. This specimen was PBMCs, taken around atezolizumab (anti-PD-L1) treatment. Receptors were obtained from a man in his 70s with urothelial cancer. CDR3s include the opening cysteine and the closing phenylalanine or tryptophan. The D gene is left open where the match is weak. The size of a clone is reported for some rows only, either as once, few or many, or as a class for expanded clones.

V	D	J	size	CDR3	DNA
TRBV10-3	TRBD1	TRBJ2-5	.	CAISDHKDRGWETQYF	TGTGCCATCAGTGATCATAAGGACAGGGGGTGGGAGACCCAGTACTTC
TRBV5-5	.	TRBJ2-7	once	CASTGDRGHYEQYF	TGTGCCAGCACCGGAGATAGGGGACATTACGAGCAGTACTTC
TRBV19	TRBD1	TRBJ2-1	.	CASSIAGGRINEQFF	TGTGCCAGTAGTATCGCAGGGGGCCGAATTAATGAGCAGTTCTTC
TRBV5-1	.	TRBJ2-4	.	CASSLEAGLAKNIQYF	TGCGCCAGCAGCTTGGAGGCGGGCCTAGCCAAAAACATTCAGTACTTC
TRBV28	.	TRBJ2-3	.	CACEAGPYTDTQYF	TGTGCCTGCGAGGCGGGACCCTACACAGATACGCAGTATTTT
TRBV5-1	.	TRBJ2-1	once	CASSLDQGRNEQFF	TGCGCCAGCAGCTTGGACCAGGGTAGGAATGAGCAGTTCTTC
TRBV18	TRBD2	TRBJ2-2	.	CASSPRNGREPGELFF	TGTGCCAGCTCACCCCGCAATGGGCGGGAGCCCGGGGAGCTGTTTTTT
TRBV7-2	.	TRBJ2-7	few	CASSLVHQISYEQYF	TGTGCCAGCAGCTTAGTTCACCAGATCTCCTACGAGCAGTACTTC
TRBV5-6	.	TRBJ2-7	.	CASSLQGYEQYF	TGTGCCAGCAGCTTACAGGGCTACGAGCAGTACTTC
TRBV5-4	TRBD2	TRBJ2-1	.	CASSLREGNEQFF	TGTGCCAGCAGCTTGAGGGAGGGCAATGAGCAGTTCTTC
TRBV5-1	TRBD2	TRBJ2-3	.	CASSLALADTDTQYF	TGCGCCAGCAGCTTGGCTCTAGCGGACACAGATACGCAGTATTTT
TRBV2	TRBD1	TRBJ2-1	.	CASTQRTGNVNEQFF	TGTGCCAGCACCCAAAGGACAGGGAACGTAAATGAGCAGTTCTTC
TRBV7-2	.	TRBJ1-1	once	CASSREVRGAKVNTEAFF	TGTGCCAGCAGCCGAGAGGTTCGGGGGGCGAAGGTGAACACTGAAGCTTTCTTT
TRBV5-1	.	TRBJ1-1	.	CASSSETGLNTEAFF	TGCGCCAGCAGCTCTGAAACAGGCCTGAACACTGAAGCTTTCTTT
TRBV5-5	.	TRBJ2-3	.	CASSGPSTDTQYF	TGTGCCAGCAGCGGCCCGTCCACAGATACGCAGTATTTT
TRBV14	.	TRBJ1-1	.	CASSHSREGDTEAFF	TGTGCCAGCAGCCACTCGAGAGAAGGGGACACTGAAGCTTTCTTT
TRBV7-7	.	TRBJ2-5	.	CASTRVPQEETQYF	TGTGCCAGCACTAGGGTTCCACAGGAAGAGACCCAGTACTTC
TRBV6-5	.	TRBJ2-5	.	CASGWGRETQYF	TGTGCCTCAGGGTGGGGGCGAGAGACCCAGTACTTC
TRBV19	TRBD1	TRBJ2-5	.	CASTSTWGTDEWETQYF	TGTGCCAGTACCTCAACTTGGGGGACAGATGAGTGGGAGACCCAGTACTTC
TRBV9	.	TRBJ2-1	once	CASSSNVQANEQFF	TGTGCCAGCAGCTCAAACGTACAGGCTAATGAGCAGTTCTTC
TRBV19	TRBD1	TRBJ1-1	.	CASSTAGGNTEAFF	TGTGCCAGTAGTACTGCAGGGGGTAACACTGAAGCTTTCTTT
TRBV28	TRBD2	TRBJ2-1	few	CASSRGDGWEQFF	TGTGCCAGCAGCCGGGGGGATGGTTGGGAGCAGTTCTTC
TRBV5-1	TRBD1	TRBJ1-2	.	CASTGTANYGYTF	TGCGCCAGCACGGGGACAGCTAACTATGGCTACACCTTC
TRBV15	TRBD1	TRBJ2-7	once	CATSRPGTGVYEQYF	TGTGCCACCAGCAGACCCGGGACAGGGGTATACGAGCAGTACTTC
TRBV9	TRBD1	TRBJ2-7	.	CASSAGQGVNYEQYF	TGTGCCAGCAGCGCGGGACAGGGGGTTAACTACGAGCAGTACTTC
TRBV12-2	.	TRBJ1-1	few	CASRPIGGDTEAFF	TGTGCAAGTCGCCCTATCGGGGGGGACACTGAAGCTTTCTTT
TRBV2	TRBD2	TRBJ2-1	.	CASRVREGYNEQFF	TGTGCCAGCAGAGTGAGGGAGGGCTACAATGAGCAGTTCTTC
TRBV25-1	.	TRBJ2-1	.	CASSERIGVLHEQFF	TGTGCCAGCAGTGAACGGATAGGGGTCCTCCATGAGCAGTTCTTC
TRBV5-6	.	TRBJ2-3	once	CASSLSPGLSTDTQYF	TGTGCCAGCAGCTTGTCCCCGGGACTTAGCACAGATACGCAGTATTTT
TRBV4-2	.	TRBJ1-3	few	CASGAHRGNTIYF	TGTGCCAGCGGAGCCCACCGGGGAAACACCATATATTTT
TRBV5-4	TRBD1	TRBJ1-3	.	CASSRGGQVSGNTIYF	TGTGCCAGCAGCCGCGGGGGACAGGTCTCTGGAAACACCATATATTTT
TRBV4-3	TRBD1	TRBJ2-7	.	CASSQGQGAYEQYF	TGCGCCAGCAGCCAAGGCCAGGGGGCTTACGAGCAGTACTTC
TRBV5-4	TRBD1	TRBJ2-7	.	CASSLTGVEQYF	TGTGCCAGCAGTTTAACAGGGGTCGAGCAGTACTTC
TRBV7-2	.	TRBJ2-7	.	CASSLPNRKGGSYEQYF	TGTGCCAGCAGCTTACCTAACCGAAAAGGAGGCTCCTACGAGCAGTACTTC
TRBV9	.	TRBJ1-2	.	CASSIRQVLDYTF	TGTGCCAGCAGCATCCGACAGGTACTTGACTACACCTTC
TRBV5-4	.	TRBJ1-1	few	CASSYTGRGTEAFF	TGTGCCAGCAGCTACACGGGACGGGGGACTGAAGCTTTCTTT
TRBV27	.	TRBJ2-2	.	CASSLIGAGELFF	TGTGCCAGCAGCCTAATAGGGGCCGGGGAGCTGTTTTTT
TRBV7-9	.	TRBJ2-7	.	CASSFGIAEISYEQYF	TGTGCCAGCAGCTTTGGGATAGCGGAAATTTCCTACGAGCAGTACTTC
TRBV5-4	TRBD1	TRBJ2-1	.	CASSRGQGQFF	TGTGCCAGCAGCCGTGGACAGGGCCAGTTCTTC
TRBV6-4	.	TRBJ2-3	.	CASSFGSGGFTDTQYF	TGTGCCAGCAGTTTCGGTAGCGGCGGCTTCACAGATACGCAGTATTTT
TRBV4-1	.	TRBJ2-1	.	CASSQVATPAGNEQFF	TGCGCCAGCAGCCAAGTGGCGACTCCAGCCGGCAATGAGCAGTTCTTC
TRBV5-6	TRBD1	TRBJ2-2	.	CASRRQGDDTGELFF	TGTGCCAGCAGACGACAGGGGGACGACACCGGGGAGCTGTTTTTT
TRBV18	TRBD1	TRBJ1-1	.	CASSPSLIRDRGGDTEAFF	TGTGCCAGCTCACCAAGCCTAATACGGGACAGGGGAGGGGACACTGAAGCTTTCTTT
TRBV5-4	.	TRBJ1-2	.	CASSLGGVNYGYTF	TGTGCCAGCAGCTTGGGGGGAGTGAACTATGGCTACACCTTC
TRBV10-3	TRBD2	TRBJ2-3	once	CAISPGTSGWDTDTQYF	TGTGCCATCAGTCCCGGGACTAGCGGATGGGACACAGATACGCAGTATTTT
TRBV5-4	TRBD2	TRBJ2-1	.	CASSLYSGRGDEQFF	TGTGCCAGCAGCTTGTACAGCGGGAGGGGCGATGAGCAGTTCTTC
TRBV28	TRBD1	TRBJ1-3	.	CASTPTGWGNTIYF	TGTGCCAGCACTCCGACAGGGTGGGGAAACACCATATATTTT
TRBV7-3	TRBD2	TRBJ2-1	many	CASSFQGLAANEQFF	TGTGCCAGCAGCTTCCAGGGACTAGCGGCCAATGAGCAGTTCTTC
TRBV28	TRBD1	TRBJ2-7	.	CASSFYNRGHYEQYF	TGTGCCAGCAGTTTTTATAACAGGGGACACTACGAGCAGTACTTC
TRBV30	TRBD1	TRBJ1-2	.	CAWRMTGGDYGYTF	TGTGCCTGGAGGATGACAGGGGGGGACTATGGCTACACCTTC
TRBV7-9	TRBD1	TRBJ2-5	.	CASSWGTGQETQYF	TGTGCCAGCAGCTGGGGGACAGGACAAGAGACCCAGTACTTC
TRBV28	.	TRBJ1-1	few	CASSLDWDTEAFF	TGTGCCAGCAGTTTGGACTGGGACACTGAAGCTTTCTTT
TRBV11-2	TRBD1	TRBJ2-7	once	CASSPGQGFYEQYF	TGTGCCAGCAGCCCGGGACAGGGTTTCTACGAGCAGTACTTC